Included here is one TCR beta chain sequence, with context. This record comes from a study of blood T cell repertoires in COVID-19. Overall study context: COVID-19 samples, acute and convalescent, were from the United States, Italy and Spain. T cells, B-cell-depleted T cells, or PBMCs supplied cDNA or gDNA.

How the authors handled the data: Using reference gene primer amplification, nucleated cell counts were estimated. Measured with immunoSEQ multiplex PCR; TCRdb has only the in-frame clones, and not every one. V and J calls and clone size follow that table, whereas D and trimming were derived from the DNA. The sample includes around 180,000 clones, roughly 81% of them seen just once. Seattle's cohort entered during active infection and was followed longitudinally. The V gene lost 3 bases and the J gene lost 8 bases, with 13 bases spanning the gap. Looked up from germline, CDR1 is KGHDR and CDR2 is SFDVKD. This CDR3 region has 14 residues.

The chain uses TRBV24-1 and TRBJ2-1; D perhaps matches TRBD2 (6 bases). The source of this sequence is a woman of 80 years or more with COVID-19, enrolled during active disease. Sequencing was carried out using peripheral blood. The CDR3 nucleotides read TGTGCCACCAGTGATGAGACTAGGTTCGATGAGCAGTTCTTC. It codes for CATSDETRFDEQFF.